This T cell receptor beta chain was recovered during a study of sequential checkpoint blockade in melanoma. Treatment in this sample: randomized to nivolumab then ipilimumab (arm A) or the reverse (arm B). None of the patients previously received DNA-damaging chemotherapy. Live CD3+CD8+ CD19− CD56− cells were sorted from PBMCs. The repertoire was sequenced with immunoSEQ multiplex PCR; TCRdb's copy has only in-frame clones and lacks some. There are 9,500 to 12,000 clones in the sample; about three fifths occur only once, and 15% to 20% lies in the top ten. In germline, CDR1 is SQVTM, CDR2 ANQGSEA. CDR3 length equals 12 residues. The V end was cut by 5 bases, the J end by 4 bases, with 11 bases between.

Sequencing used CD8+ T cells sorted from blood (inferred from file names), obtained from a patient given nivolumab and ipilimumab in sequence. The clonotype was recovered from a human donor with melanoma. The chain carries TRBV29-1 and TRBJ1-2; D possibly corresponds to TRBD1 (5 bases). The CDR3: CSVPQGSYGYTF. The DNA of the CDR3 is TGCAGCGTTCCGCAGGGAAGCTATGGCTACACCTTC.